This TCR beta chain was recorded in a study of a mutant IDH1 vaccine in newly diagnosed glioma. Clones were sequenced by immunoSEQ multiplex PCR, and TCRdb holds only the in-frame ones, with some missing. This sample yields some 60,000 clones, of which 84% are seen a single time; roughly 3.6% belongs to the top ten. V shed 7 bases, J shed 10 bases, and the junction held 11 bases outside the gene matches. The CDR3 runs to 14 residues. Germline lookup yields CDR1 SEHNR and CDR2 FQNEAQ (reference sequence). The time point here: week 11, during vaccination. The investigators gave 300 ug of mutant IDH1 20-mer peptide in each vaccine dose, together with topical imiquimod. Note on this clone: Its antigen is still unknown.

The input for sequencing was PBMCs, taken from a glioma patient whose treatment included an IDH1 peptide vaccine. The sequence was obtained from a man aged 25 to 40 with glioma. The V and J genes are TRBV7-9 and TRBJ2-1; TRBD2 matches 9 bases. The CDR3 sequence is CASTDLAGSREQFF. The CDR3 DNA reads TGTGCCAGCACGGATCTAGCGGGAAGTAGGGAGCAGTTCTTC.